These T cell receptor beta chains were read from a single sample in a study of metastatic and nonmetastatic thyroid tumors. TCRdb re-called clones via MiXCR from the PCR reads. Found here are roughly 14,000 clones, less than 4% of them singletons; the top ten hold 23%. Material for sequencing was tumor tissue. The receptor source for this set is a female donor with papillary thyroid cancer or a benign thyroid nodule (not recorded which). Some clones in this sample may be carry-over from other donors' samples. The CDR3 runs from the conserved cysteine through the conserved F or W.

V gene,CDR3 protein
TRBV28,CASSYPSWEQYF
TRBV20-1,CSARGGDFGANVLTF
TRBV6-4,CASSDSKAGADTQYF
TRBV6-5,CASSYTGNTEAFF
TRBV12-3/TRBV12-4,CASSSSSGGYQETQYF
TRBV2,CASSEGDYPYEQYF
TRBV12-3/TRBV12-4,CASSLGQDSSPLHF
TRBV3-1,CASSQRGAISQPQHF
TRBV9,CARSIDRFNTEASF
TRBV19,CASRYWSYEQYF
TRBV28,CASSLAGARYEQCF
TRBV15,CATSSGNAYNEQFF
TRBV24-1,CATSGTSGRAKENEQFF
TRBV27,CASSFGYSSYEQYF
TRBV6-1,CASSEVELNYGYTF
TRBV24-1,CATSDLPIHSNQPQHF
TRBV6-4,CASSYSFGSNTEAFF
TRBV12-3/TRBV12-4,CASSLAGEQYF
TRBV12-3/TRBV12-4,CASSLVQGGGYGYTF
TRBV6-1,CASSSSFQQGGGYGYTF
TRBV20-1,CSARLPRAGGGKDTQYF
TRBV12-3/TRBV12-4,CASSLGTSHGHSF
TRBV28,CASGTGYVAEQYF
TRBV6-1,CASSEDGGSTDTQYF
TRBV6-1,CASSETASSSYEQYF
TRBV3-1,CASSQVLAGGTDTQYF
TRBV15,CATSYSSGYYNEQFF
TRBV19,CASSPGRNEQFF
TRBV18,CASSLTGSYEQYF
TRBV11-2,CASSLEGWSTHQETQYF
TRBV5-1,CASSFQGNTEAFF
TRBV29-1,CSVRGRIGTDTQYF
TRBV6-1,CASSEAGRTEAFF
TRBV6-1,CASTLSWDRVYEQYF
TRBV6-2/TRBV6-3,CASREQDSGYEQYF
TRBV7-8,CASSLRDYTGELFF
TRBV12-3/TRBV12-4,CASSWTGGTDTQYF
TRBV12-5,CASALRQGAAKEQFF
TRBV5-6,CASENRDRAYEQYF
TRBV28,CASSPYLGLGEQFF
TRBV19,CASSTSGRVRDTIYF
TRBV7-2,CASSHKGATDTQYF
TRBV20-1,CSASDGRAAEQYF
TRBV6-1,CASSAWGSGGYTF
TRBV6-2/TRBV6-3,CASSYGVISAMNTEAFF
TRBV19,CASSDPGPRNNEQFF
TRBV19,CASTPSTSVDEQYF
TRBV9,CASSVNDGGELFF
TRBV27,CASSIDLANTEAFF
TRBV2,CASRGCSYNEQFF